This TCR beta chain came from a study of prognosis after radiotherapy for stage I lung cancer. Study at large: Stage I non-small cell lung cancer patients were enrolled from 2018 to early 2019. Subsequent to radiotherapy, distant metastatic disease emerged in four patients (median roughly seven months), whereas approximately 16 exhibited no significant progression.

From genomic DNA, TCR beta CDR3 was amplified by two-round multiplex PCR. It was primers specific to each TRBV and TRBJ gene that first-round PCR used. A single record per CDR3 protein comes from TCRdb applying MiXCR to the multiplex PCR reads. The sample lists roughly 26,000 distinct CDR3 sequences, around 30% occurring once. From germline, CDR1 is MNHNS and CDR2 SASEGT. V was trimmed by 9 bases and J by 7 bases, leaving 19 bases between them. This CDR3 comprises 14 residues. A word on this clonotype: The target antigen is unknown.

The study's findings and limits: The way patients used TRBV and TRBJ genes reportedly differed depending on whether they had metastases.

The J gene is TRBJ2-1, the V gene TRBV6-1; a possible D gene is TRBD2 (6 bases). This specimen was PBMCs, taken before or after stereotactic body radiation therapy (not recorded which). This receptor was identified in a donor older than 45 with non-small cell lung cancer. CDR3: CASTWQEGANEQFF. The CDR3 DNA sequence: TGTGCCAGTACCTGGCAGGAGGGCGCGAATGAGCAGTTCTTC.